The 19 T cell receptor beta chains below were found in one sample sequenced in a study of blood T cell repertoires in COVID-19 (dated by TCRdb to about 2020). Libraries were constructed by the immunoSEQ multiplex PCR assay. TCRdb stores this immuneACCESS table with in-frame sequences only. Part of the clones is absent; in the studies checked, under half of the shortfall reflects unresolved V genes, and no reason is known for the rest. Across this sample there are about 250,000 clones, with about nine tenths seen only once. The top ten constitute around 6.5% of the sample. Sequencing was carried out using peripheral blood. The receptor source for this set is a woman aged 25 to 39 with COVID-19, enrolled during active disease.

This chain connects TRBV10-3 to TRBJ1-3; D is unclear. Trimming pared 8 bases from V and 1 base from J, leaving 15 bases between. Looked up from germline, CDR1 is ENHRY and CDR2 is SYGVKD. CDR3 length equals 15 residues. The CDR3 sequence is CAIHAEVRSGNTIYF. The CDR3 coding sequence is TGTGCCATCCACGCGGAGGTTAGGTCTGGAAACACCATATATTTT.

The rearrangement uses TRBV6-5 and TRBJ2-5; 8 nucleotides match TRBD1. This CDR3 is 14 amino acids long. J was trimmed by 5 bases and V by 6 bases; bases with no gene match: 8. Germline loops: CDR1 MNHEY, CDR2 SVGAGI. This CDR3 is CASRATGGRETQYF. CDR3 sequence (DNA): TGTGCCAGCAGAGCTACAGGGGGACGGGAGACCCAGTACTTC.

This clone has only a few counts. The J gene is TRBJ1-1, the V gene TRBV5-6; D possibly corresponds to TRBD1 (5 bases). The CDR3 is 13 amino acids. V was pared by 6 bases and J by 0 bases, with 9 bases between. From germline, CDR1 is SGHDT and CDR2 YYEEEE. CDR3 coding DNA: TGTGCCAGCACCGTGGACATGAACACTGAAGCTTTCTTT. It yields the protein CASTVDMNTEAFF.

V and J are TRBV11-3 and TRBJ2-2; D not certain. The germline CDR1 and CDR2 sequences are SGHNT and YENEEA. The length of the CDR3 is 15 residues. V was pared by 3 bases and J by 0 bases, with 8 bases between. The CDR3 spells CASSFRLANTGELFF. DNA of the CDR3: TGTGCCAGCAGCTTCCGGCTAGCGAACACCGGGGAGCTGTTTTTT.

V usage is TRBV28 and J usage is TRBJ1-5; 7 nucleotides agree with TRBD1. The CDR3 spans 15 residues. Trimming took 6 bases from V and 5 from J; bases not matched to a gene: 10. Germline V gene lookup returns CDR1 MDHEN and CDR2 SYDVKM. CDR3 protein: CASSPDRVWHQPQHF. CDR3 DNA sequence: TGTGCCAGCAGCCCCGACAGGGTGTGGCATCAGCCCCAGCATTTT.

This chain uses TRBV5-4 with TRBJ2-5, with TRBD2 matching 9 bases. V trimming: 0 bases; J trimming: 8 bases; junction bases outside the gene matches: 8. Germline V gives CDR1 SGHNT, CDR2 YYREEE (reference sequence). This CDR3 is 15 amino acids long. Here the CDR3 DNA reads TGTGCCAGCAGCTTGGCTGGCGGGGGGGCAGGTACCCAGTACTTC. It translates to CASSLAGGGAGTQYF.

J is TRBJ1-5 and V is TRBV19; D call uncertain. The CDR3 covers 16 residues. V was cut by 4 bases and J by 1 base, with 14 bases left in between. From germline, CDR1 is LNHDA and CDR2 SQIVND (reference sequence). The CDR3 nucleotides read TGTGCCAGTAGTACCAAGCGGGTAGGGAGCAATCAGCCCCAGCATTTT. It codes for CASSTKRVGSNQPQHF. The full variable domain, in which reference TRBV19 and TRBJ1-5 provide the parts outside the CDR3, is DGGITQSPKYLFRKEGQNVTLSCEQNLNHDAMYWYRQDPGQGLRLIYYSQIVNDFQKGDIAEGYSVSREKKESFPLTVTSAQKNPTAFYLCASSTKRVGSNQPQHFGDGTRLSIL.

This sequence joins TRBV7-9 and TRBJ1-1; possible D gene TRBD1, 6 bases. The length of the CDR3 is 13 residues. The V end lost 4 bases, the J end lost 1 base, and 7 bases lay between the germline ends. Germline lookup yields CDR1 SEHNR and CDR2 FQNEAQ (reference sequence). The CDR3 nucleotides read TGTGCCAGCAGCTGGACAGAGAACACTGAAGCTTTCTTT. Protein product: CASSWTENTEAFF.

The chain combines TRBV5-8 with TRBJ1-5; 7 bases fit TRBD1. This CDR3 is built from 14 residues. Germline trimming cut 5 bases from V and 1 base from J; bases unmatched to any gene: 3. Germline V gene data show CDR1 as SGHTS and CDR2 as YDEGEE. As DNA, the CDR3 is TGTGCCAGCAGTCCGGGACAGAGCAATCAGCCCCAGCATTTT. Translation: CASSPGQSNQPQHF.

This chain uses TRBV29-1 with TRBJ2-3; possible D gene TRBD2, 6 bases. V dropped 1 base and J dropped 1 base, with 12 bases sitting between them. Per germline, CDR1 SQVTM and CDR2 ANQGSEA. CDR3 length equals 15 residues. The CDR3 DNA reads as TGCAGCGTTGAAGGAGGAGGGGCCGGCACAGATACGCAGTATTTT. It yields the protein CSVEGGGAGTDTQYF.

The rearrangement links TRBV3-1 (or the pseudogene TRBV3-2) to TRBJ2-3; D gene unclear. The V and J ends lost 0 bases and 4 bases respectively, with 20 bases between them. There are 18 residues in the CDR3. Germline V gene sequence: CDR1 LGHDT, CDR2 YNNKEL (reference sequence). The CDR3 is CASSQESVGYPWADTQYF. The CDR3 region has the DNA TGTGCCAGCAGCCAAGAAAGTGTGGGCTACCCTTGGGCAGATACGCAGTATTTT.

This clone appeared many times. This CDR3 is CASSLGGSGNQPQHF. CDR3 DNA sequence: TGCGCCAGCAGCTTGGGCGGGTCGGGCAATCAGCCCCAGCATTTT. The chain links TRBV5-1 to TRBJ1-5; D not resolved. Germline lookup yields CDR1 SGHRS and CDR2 YFSETQ. The ends were cut back, 0 bases at V and 2 bases at J, with 9 bases in the middle. This CDR3 is built from 15 residues.

The genes are TRBV4-3 and TRBJ1-2; possible D gene TRBD1, 5 bases. Germline loops: CDR1 LGHNA, CDR2 YSLEER. The CDR3 sequence is 15 residues long. V dropped 0 bases and J dropped 3 bases, with 11 bases sitting between them. The CDR3 spells CASSQDWGGDYGYTF. In DNA, the CDR3 is TGCGCCAGCAGCCAAGATTGGGGGGGGGACTATGGCTACACCTTC.

The chain has TRBV3-1 (or the pseudogene TRBV3-2) and TRBJ1-2, with D maybe TRBD1 (6 bases). The CDR3 spans 13 residues. Germline V gene lookup returns CDR1 LGHDT and CDR2 YNNKEL (reference sequence). V lost 2 bases and J lost 8, with 12 bases in between. CDR3 DNA sequence: TGTGCCAGCAGCCAAAGGGGGGGCGGAGGCTACACCTTC. It encodes CASSQRGGGGYTF.

This clone was detected many times. The chain uses TRBV6-6 and TRBJ1-4; 8 bases are a match to TRBD1. V shed 2 bases, J shed 5 bases, and the junction held 7 bases outside the gene matches. Germline V gene lookup returns CDR1 MNHNY and CDR2 SVGAGI (reference sequence). The CDR3 contains 16 residues. CDR3 DNA sequence: TGTGCCAGCAGTTACCCCCGGGACAGGCGGAATGAAAAACTGTTTTTT. Protein product: CASSYPRDRRNEKLFF.

The CDR3 coding sequence is TGCGCCAGCAGCCCCGGGGACAGGGGGCGAACAGATACGCAGTATTTT. This codes for CASSPGDRGRTDTQYF. This chain links TRBV5-1 with TRBJ2-3, with TRBD1 matching over 12 bases. Trimming cost V 4 bases and J 3 bases; bases outside gene matches: 6. The CDR3 extends over 16 amino acids. The germline gives CDR1 SGHRS, CDR2 YFSETQ.

The chain recombines TRBV11-2 with TRBJ2-7; weak D call: TRBD2 (5 bases). Trimming pared 0 bases from V and 3 bases from J, leaving 15 bases between. The germline CDR1 and CDR2 sequences are SGHAT and FQNNGV. This CDR3 has 16 amino acids. The CDR3 loop reads CASSLDRSSWSYEQYF. The CDR3, as DNA: TGTGCCAGCAGCTTAGATCGGTCTAGCTGGAGCTACGAGCAGTACTTC.

This rearrangement joins TRBV21-1 to TRBJ2-7; the table calls TRBD2, which could not be checked here. TRBV21-1 constitutes a pseudogene. CDR3 length: 17 residues. The CDR3 DNA sequence: TGTGCCAGCAGCAAGAACGGTGAACTAGCGGGAGTTTACGAGCAGTACGTC. It is translated as CASSKNGELAGVYEQYV.

The CDR3 coding sequence is TGTGCCACCAGCAGAGATCGGGCGGGGGGGAAAGAGCAGTACTTC. It codes for CATSRDRAGGKEQYF. The V gene is TRBV15, the J gene TRBJ2-7, with 9 bases matching TRBD2. CDR3 size: 15 residues. The germline CDR1 and CDR2 sequences are LNHNV and YYDKDF (reference sequence). Germline trimming cut 0 bases from V and 7 bases from J; bases unmatched to any gene: 7.